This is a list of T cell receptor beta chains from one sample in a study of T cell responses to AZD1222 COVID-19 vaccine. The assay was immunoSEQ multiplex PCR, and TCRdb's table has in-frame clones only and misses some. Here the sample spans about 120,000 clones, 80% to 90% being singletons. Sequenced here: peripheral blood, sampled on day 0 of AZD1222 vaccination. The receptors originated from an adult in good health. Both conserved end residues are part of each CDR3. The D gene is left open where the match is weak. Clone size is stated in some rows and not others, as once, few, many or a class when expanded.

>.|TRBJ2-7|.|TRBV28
CALKGGTRDEQYF
TGTGCCCTAAAGGGGGGAACGAGGGACGAGCAGTACTTC
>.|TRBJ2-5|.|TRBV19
CASSIVADQETQYF
TGTGCCAGTAGTATAGTAGCGGACCAAGAGACCCAGTACTTC
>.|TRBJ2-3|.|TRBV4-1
CASSQESGNSPTDTQYF
TGCGCCAGCAGCCAAGAGAGTGGGAATTCACCCACAGATACGCAGTATTTT
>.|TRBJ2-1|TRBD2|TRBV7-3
CASSLIPSSGPYNEQFF
TGTGCCAGCAGCTTAATTCCGAGTAGCGGGCCTTACAATGAGCAGTTCTTC
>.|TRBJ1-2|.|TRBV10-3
CAISDSRLNYGYTF
TGTGCCATCAGTGACTCTCGACTTAACTATGGCTACACCTTC
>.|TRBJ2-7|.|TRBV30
CAWAPGAPYEQYF
TGTGCCTGGGCCCCCGGGGCCCCCTACGAGCAGTACTTC
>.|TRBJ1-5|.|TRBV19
CARSAGGARGREHF
TGTGCCCGTTCCGCGGGGGGGGCGCGGGGCCGGGAGCATTTT
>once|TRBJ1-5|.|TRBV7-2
CASSPRTGNQPQHF
TGTGCCAGCAGCCCCCGGACAGGCAATCAGCCCCAGCATTTT
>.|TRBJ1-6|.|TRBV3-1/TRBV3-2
CASSPFRAGGSPLHF
TGTGCCAGCAGCCCTTTCCGTGCGGGTGGTTCACCCCTCCACTTT
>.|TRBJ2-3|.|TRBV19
CASSIGRADTQYF
TGTGCCAGTAGTATCGGGCGAGCAGATACGCAGTATTTT
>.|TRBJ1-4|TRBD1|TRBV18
CASSTGVIGATNEKLFF
TGTGCCAGCTCGACAGGGGTAATCGGGGCGACTAATGAAAAACTGTTTTTT
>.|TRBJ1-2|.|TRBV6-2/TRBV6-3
CASSYAGGPYGYTF
TGTGCCAGCAGTTATGCGGGGGGACCTTATGGCTACACCTTC
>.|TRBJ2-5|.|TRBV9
CASSPTGSHGETQYF
TGTGCCAGCAGCCCCACCGGGAGCCACGGAGAGACCCAGTACTTC
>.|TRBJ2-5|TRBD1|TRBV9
CASSVAGDRGETQYF
TGTGCCAGCAGCGTAGCGGGGGACAGGGGTGAGACCCAGTACTTC
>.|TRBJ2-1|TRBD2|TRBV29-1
CSVVGPGGPNEQFF
TGCAGCGTTGTCGGGCCGGGAGGGCCAAATGAGCAGTTCTTC
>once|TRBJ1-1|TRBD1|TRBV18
CASSRTGGITEAFF
TGTGCCAGCTCCCGGACAGGGGGCATCACTGAAGCTTTCTTT
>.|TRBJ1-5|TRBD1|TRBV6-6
CASRPTGTNQPQHF
TGTGCCAGCAGGCCGACAGGGACGAATCAGCCCCAGCATTTT
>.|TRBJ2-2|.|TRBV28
CASSWRGTGELFF
TGTGCCAGCAGTTGGAGGGGGACCGGGGAGCTGTTTTTT
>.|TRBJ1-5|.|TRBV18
CASSPGGSNQPQHF
TGTGCCAGCTCACCAGGTGGGAGCAATCAGCCCCAGCATTTT
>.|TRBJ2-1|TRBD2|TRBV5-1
CASSLAGDLYNEQFF
TGCGCCAGCAGCCTAGCGGGAGATCTCTACAATGAGCAGTTCTTC
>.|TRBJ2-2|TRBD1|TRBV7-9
CASSPRDRLRGELFF
TGTGCCAGCAGCCCCCGGGACAGGCTCCGGGGGGAGCTGTTTTTT
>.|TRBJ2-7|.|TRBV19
CASSQGPTYEQYF
TGTGCCAGTAGCCAGGGGCCAACCTACGAGCAGTACTTC
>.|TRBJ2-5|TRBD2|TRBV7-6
CASSPRRLAGRETQYF
TGTGCCAGCAGCCCCAGAAGACTAGCGGGGCGAGAGACCCAGTACTTC
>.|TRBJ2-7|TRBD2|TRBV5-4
CASSKRAGGSGEQYF
TGTGCCAGCAGTAAGCGAGCGGGAGGGAGCGGCGAGCAGTACTTC
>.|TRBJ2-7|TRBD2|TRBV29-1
CSVEGGGEQYF
TGCAGCGTTGAAGGGGGGGGAGAGCAGTACTTC
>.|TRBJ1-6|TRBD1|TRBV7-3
CASSPGQGGSPLHF
TGTGCCAGCAGCCCGGGACAGGGTGGCTCACCCCTCCACTTT
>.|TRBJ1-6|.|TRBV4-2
CASSQEIAASGGPLHF
TGTGCCAGCAGCCAAGAGATAGCGGCCTCGGGAGGCCCCCTCCACTTT
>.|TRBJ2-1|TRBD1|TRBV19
CASSIRGQGNEQFF
TGTGCCAGTAGTATTAGGGGACAGGGGAATGAGCAGTTCTTC
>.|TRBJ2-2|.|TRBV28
CASSPPRRTGELFF
TGTGCCAGCAGTCCACCAAGGCGCACCGGGGAGCTGTTTTTT
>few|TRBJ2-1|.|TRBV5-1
CASSFGRDEQFF
TGCGCCAGCAGCTTTGGACGGGATGAGCAGTTCTTC
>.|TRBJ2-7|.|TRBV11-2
CASRPGDSYEQYF
TGTGCCAGCAGGCCGGGGGATTCCTACGAGCAGTACTTC
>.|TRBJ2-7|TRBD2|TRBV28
CASSLAGGSGSYEQYF
TGTGCCAGTTCACTAGCGGGAGGATCGGGTTCCTACGAGCAGTACTTC
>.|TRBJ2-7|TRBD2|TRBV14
CASSQRPLAGRNEQYF
TGTGCCAGCAGCCAAAGGCCACTAGCGGGACGCAACGAGCAGTACTTC
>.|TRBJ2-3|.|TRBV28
CASSSPAVDTQYF
TGTGCCAGCAGTTCACCAGCAGTAGATACGCAGTATTTT
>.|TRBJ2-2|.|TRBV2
CASSERGAGELFF
TGTGCCAGCAGTGAACGAGGGGCCGGGGAGCTGTTTTTT
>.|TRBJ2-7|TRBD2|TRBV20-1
CSASQQRGRGEQYF
TGCAGTGCTAGTCAACAGCGCGGGAGGGGCGAGCAGTACTTC
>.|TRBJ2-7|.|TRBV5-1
CASSSSGLSDEQYF
TGCGCCAGCAGCTCCTCAGGCCTTTCCGACGAGCAGTACTTC
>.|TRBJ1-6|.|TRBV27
CASSPRLTSSYNSPLHF
TGTGCCAGCAGTCCCCGACTTACCAGCTCCTATAATTCACCCCTCCACTTT
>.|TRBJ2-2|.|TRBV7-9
CASSLASSGLWNTGELFF
TGTGCCAGCAGCTTAGCGTCAAGCGGCCTTTGGAACACCGGGGAGCTGTTTTTT
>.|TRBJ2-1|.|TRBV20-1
CSARDLLGQFF
TGCAGTGCTAGAGATCTCCTCGGGCAGTTCTTC
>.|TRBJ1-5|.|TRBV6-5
CASGQPNSNQPQHF
TGTGCCAGCGGACAGCCCAATAGCAATCAGCCCCAGCATTTT
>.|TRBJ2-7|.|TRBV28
CASSPIWYEQYF
TGTGCCAGCAGTCCAATTTGGTACGAGCAGTACTTC
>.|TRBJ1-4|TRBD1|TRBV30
CAWSVGTGWAANEKLFF
TGTGCCTGGAGTGTGGGGACAGGGTGGGCGGCTAATGAAAAACTGTTTTTT
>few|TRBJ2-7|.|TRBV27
CASWSRGASYEQYF
TGTGCCAGCTGGTCCAGAGGGGCTAGCTACGAGCAGTACTTC
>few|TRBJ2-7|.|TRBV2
CASSSQGGAYEQYF
TGTGCCAGCAGTTCTCAGGGGGGGGCCTACGAGCAGTACTTC
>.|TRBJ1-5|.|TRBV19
CASRVGNQPQHF
TGTGCCAGTAGAGTGGGCAATCAGCCCCAGCATTTT
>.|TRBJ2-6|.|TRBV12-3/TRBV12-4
CASAPRGVLTF
TGTGCCAGCGCCCCACGGGGCGTCCTGACTTTC
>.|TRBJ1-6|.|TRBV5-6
CASSLAGVGSPLHF
TGTGCCAGCAGCTTAGCAGGGGTGGGTTCACCCCTCCACTTT
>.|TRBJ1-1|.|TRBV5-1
CASSLNPVNTEAFF
TGCGCCAGCAGCTTGAACCCGGTGAACACTGAAGCTTTCTTT
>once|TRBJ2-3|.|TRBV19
CASSIGGTQYF
TGTGCCAGTAGTATCGGGGGTACGCAGTATTTT
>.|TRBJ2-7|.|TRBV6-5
CASSLDAGSYEQYF
TGTGCCAGTTCTTTGGACGCAGGATCCTACGAGCAGTACTTC
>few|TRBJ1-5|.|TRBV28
CASSSPGRNQPQHF
TGTGCCAGCAGTTCTCCGGGCCGCAATCAGCCCCAGCATTTT
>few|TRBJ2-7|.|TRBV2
CASSASGRASYEQYF
TGTGCCAGCAGTGCCTCGGGCAGGGCTTCCTACGAGCAGTACTTC